This is a list of T cell receptor beta chains from one sample in a study of shared clonotypes between healthy human individuals. Data came from immunoSEQ multiplex PCR; TCRdb stores just in-frame clones and leaves some out. Of over 2 million clones listed, roughly 90% are singletons. The source material was naive CD4+ T cells from PBMCs. These receptors all come from a young man in good health. Some clones in this sample may be carry-over from other donors' samples. Both conserved end residues are part of each CDR3. Fields, in order: D gene, V gene, J gene, clone size, CDR3 protein, CDR3 DNA. The D gene is left open where the match is weak. Clone size is shown for a subset of rows, as once, few, many or a class of expanded clone.

TRBD1	TRBV11-2	TRBJ1-3	-	CASSLDRAYSGNTIYF	TGTGCCAGCAGCTTGGACAGGGCCTACTCTGGAAACACCATATATTTT
-	TRBV28	TRBJ2-1	-	CASKAGGPRLFDEQFF	TGTGCCAGCAAGGCCGGGGGGCCCCGGCTGTTCGATGAGCAGTTCTTC
-	TRBV28	TRBJ2-7	-	CASSLSRYEQYF	TGTGCCAGCAGTTTATCGCGGTACGAGCAGTACTTC
-	TRBV28	TRBJ1-3	-	CASSLLPLSSGNTIYF	TGTGCCAGCAGTTTATTACCCCTAAGCTCTGGAAACACCATATATTTT
TRBD1	TRBV5-4	TRBJ2-2	-	CASSLQDRVVGELFF	TGTGCCAGCAGCCTGCAGGACAGGGTGGTCGGGGAGCTGTTTTTT
-	TRBV5-1	TRBJ2-1	-	CASSRDSYNEQFF	TGCGCCAGCAGCCGCGACTCCTACAATGAGCAGTTCTTC
-	TRBV28	TRBJ1-5	-	CASREDFYSNQPQHF	TGTGCCAGCAGAGAGGATTTTTATAGCAATCAGCCCCAGCATTTT
-	TRBV20-1	TRBJ2-3	-	CSARIDTQYF	TGCAGTGCTAGGATAGATACGCAGTATTTT
-	TRBV7-2	TRBJ1-5	-	CASSGDGGTQPQHF	TGTGCCAGCAGCGGAGACGGGGGAACTCAGCCCCAGCATTTT
TRBD2	TRBV13	TRBJ2-5	-	CASSLGLADQLTQYF	TGTGCCAGCAGCTTGGGACTAGCGGATCAGTTGACCCAGTACTTC
-	TRBV6-1	TRBJ1-1	-	CASSELGFF	TGTGCCAGCAGTGAATTAGGTTTCTTT
-	TRBV5-1	TRBJ2-7	-	CASSLQESYEQYF	TGCGCCAGCAGCTTGCAGGAATCCTACGAGCAGTACTTC
-	TRBV19	TRBJ2-3	-	CASSIGRGTDTQYF	TGTGCCAGTAGTATCGGGCGGGGCACAGATACGCAGTATTTT
-	TRBV30	TRBJ1-4	-	CAWSWGVGEKLFF	TGTGCCTGGAGTTGGGGAGTTGGAGAAAAACTGTTTTTT
-	TRBV27	TRBJ1-5	-	CASSLSTNQPQHF	TGTGCCAGCAGTTTATCCACCAATCAGCCCCAGCATTTT
TRBD1	TRBV4-2	TRBJ2-1	once	CASSQEGGLYNEQFF	TGTGCCAGCAGCCAAGAAGGGGGCCTCTACAATGAGCAGTTCTTC